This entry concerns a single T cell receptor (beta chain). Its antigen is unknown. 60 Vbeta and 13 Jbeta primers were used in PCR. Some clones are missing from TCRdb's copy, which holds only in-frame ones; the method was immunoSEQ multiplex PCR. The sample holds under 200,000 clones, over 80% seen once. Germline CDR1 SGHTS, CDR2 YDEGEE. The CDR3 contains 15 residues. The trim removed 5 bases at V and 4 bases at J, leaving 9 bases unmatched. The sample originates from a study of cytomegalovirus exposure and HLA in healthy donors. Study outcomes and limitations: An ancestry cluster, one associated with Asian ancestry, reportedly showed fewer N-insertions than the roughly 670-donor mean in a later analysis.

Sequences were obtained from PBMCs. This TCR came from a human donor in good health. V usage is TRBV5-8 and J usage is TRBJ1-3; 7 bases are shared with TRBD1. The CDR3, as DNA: TGTGCCAGCAGTATCGGACAGGATCGGGGAAACACCATATATTTT. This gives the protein CASSIGQDRGNTIYF.